Listed below are T cell receptor beta chains from one sample, sequenced in a study of T-cell memory formation after mild COVID-19. TCRdb fed the 5' RACE reads into MiXCR, producing one record per CDR3 protein. The sample holds about 540,000 distinct CDR3 sequences, around 20% seen once. Sequenced sample: PBMCs or a T cell subset sorted from them (not recorded which). These receptors were taken from an adult woman who had mild COVID-19 (a few samples of this study predate the infection). Cell type and time point are not known. Each CDR3 is given with its conserved first and last residue. The D gene is left open where the match is weak. Clone size is not always given. Where it is, it says once, few, many or a class for expanded clones.

V gene,clone size,D gene,J gene,CDR3 DNA,CDR3 protein
TRBV29-1,few,TRBD2,TRBJ2-7,TGCAGCGTTGAAGAGGCTAGCGGGGTTTCCTACGAGCAGTACTTC,CSVEEASGVSYEQYF
TRBV4-3,NA,TRBD1,TRBJ2-1,TGCGCCAGCAGCCGACCAGGGGGCGGTCTGAATGAGCAGTTCTTC,CASSRPGGGLNEQFF
TRBV5-1,NA,NA,TRBJ2-7,TGCGCCAGCTCCCTGGGGGTCAGTTCGACCTACGAGCAGTACTTC,CASSLGVSSTYEQYF
TRBV25-1,NA,TRBD1,TRBJ1-1,TGTGCCAGCAGTGAATTGACAGGGAATAGCGGCGGAGCTTTCTTT,CASSELTGNSGGAFF
TRBV2,NA,NA,TRBJ2-3,TGTGCCAGCGAAAACGGTCGGGGCACAGATACGCAGTATTTT,CASENGRGTDTQYF
TRBV12-3/TRBV12-4,few,NA,TRBJ1-1,TGTGCCAGCAGTTTCCGGGCTCGGAACACTGAAGCTTTCTTT,CASSFRARNTEAFF
TRBV7-8,once,TRBD1,TRBJ1-1,TGTGCCAGCAGCTTAGCGGGACAGGGATCGAACACTGAAGCTTTCTTT,CASSLAGQGSNTEAFF
TRBV29-1,NA,TRBD1,TRBJ1-1,TGCAGCGTTGGACAGGGGGCTGCTGAAGCTTTCTTT,CSVGQGAAEAFF
TRBV7-4,NA,NA,TRBJ1-5,TGTGCCAGCAGCCCCGATCAGGCGAATCAGCCCCAGCATTTT,CASSPDQANQPQHF
TRBV7-8,many,NA,TRBJ1-2,TGTGCCAGCAGCTTAGTATCGGGGGGGTCTTATGGCTACACCTTC,CASSLVSGGSYGYTF
TRBV11-3,NA,NA,TRBJ2-5,TGTGCCAGCAGCTTTGGGGATTGGAGAGAGACCCAGTACTTC,CASSFGDWRETQYF
TRBV9,few,TRBD2,TRBJ2-1,TGTGCCAGCAGCGTAGCAGCGGGGGGAAACAATGAGCAGTTCTTC,CASSVAAGGNNEQFF
TRBV15,few,NA,TRBJ2-7,TGTGCCACCAGCAGAGATCGGGACGAGCAGTACTTC,CATSRDRDEQYF
TRBV12-3/TRBV12-4,few,NA,TRBJ2-1,TGTGCCAGCAGTTTTGGGGGGTCTGGCTACAATGAGCAGTTCTTC,CASSFGGSGYNEQFF
TRBV2,NA,NA,TRBJ2-7,TGTGCCAGCAGTCAGCGGGACACTTCTTTAGAGCAGTACTTC,CASSQRDTSLEQYF
TRBV7-3,few,NA,TRBJ2-6,TGTGCCAGCAGCTCAAGGGGGACCCTCCGATTCTCTGGGGCCAACGTCCTGACTTTC,CASSSRGTLRFSGANVLTF
TRBV9,NA,TRBD1,TRBJ1-2,TGTGCCAGCAGCGCAGGGGGCGGCTACACCTTC,CASSAGGGYTF
TRBV9,NA,TRBD1,TRBJ1-2,TGTGCCAGCAGCGTAGATTCAGGGGGAGGAACAGGCTACACCTTC,CASSVDSGGGTGYTF
TRBV11-2,NA,TRBD1,TRBJ1-1,TGTGCCAGCAGCTTTCAGGGGGGTCCAAGACGAGCTTTCTTT,CASSFQGGPRRAFF
TRBV27,few,TRBD1,TRBJ1-5,TGTGCCAGCAGTTTGGGGACAGGGGGCGTTCAGCCCCAGCATTTT,CASSLGTGGVQPQHF
TRBV9,NA,NA,TRBJ2-2,TGTGCCAGCAGCGTAAAGTGGCCGGCTCGTGGGGTGCTGTTTTTT,CASSVKWPARGVLFF
TRBV27,NA,TRBD1,TRBJ2-7,TGTGCCAGCAGTTTGTCCGGACAGGGGGCATCCTACGAGCAGTACTTC,CASSLSGQGASYEQYF
TRBV5-5,NA,TRBD1,TRBJ2-1,TGTGCCAGCAGCTTGGCCTATAGAACAGGGGGATTTGTGCAGTTCTTC,CASSLAYRTGGFVQFF
TRBV6-2/TRBV6-3,many,NA,TRBJ1-5,TGTGCCAGCAGTTACGTCAATCAGCCCCAGCATTTT,CASSYVNQPQHF
TRBV7-9,NA,NA,TRBJ2-7,TGTGCCAGCAGCTTTTTACCAGTGGGGACGGCTACCTACGAGCAGTACTTC,CASSFLPVGTATYEQYF
TRBV30,few,NA,TRBJ2-1,TGTGCCCCACGGGAGACGTACAATGAGCAGTTCTTC,CAPRETYNEQFF
TRBV12-5,few,NA,TRBJ1-2,TGTGCTAGTGGTTTGGGACCTCAAGGAGGTGGCTACACCTTC,CASGLGPQGGGYTF
TRBV3-1,NA,NA,TRBJ1-5,TGTGCCAGCAGCGAAGGGTTCGCGACAGACTATAGCAATCAGCCCCAGCATTTT,CASSEGFATDYSNQPQHF
TRBV5-1,NA,NA,TRBJ2-2,TGCGCCAGCAGACAGGGCTCAAACACCGGGGAGCTGTTTTTT,CASRQGSNTGELFF
TRBV11-2,few,NA,TRBJ2-1,TGTGCCAGCAGCTTAGGATTGGGGGACGGATCCTACAATGAGCAGTTCTTC,CASSLGLGDGSYNEQFF
TRBV13,NA,NA,TRBJ2-3,TGTGCCAGCAGCTTAGGCCTAAAGGGGGGCACAGATACGCAGTATTTT,CASSLGLKGGTDTQYF
TRBV6-2/TRBV6-3,few,NA,TRBJ2-2,TGTGCCAGCAGTTACATCAGGGAGCTGTTTTTT,CASSYIRELFF
TRBV7-9,NA,NA,TRBJ1-1,TGTGCCAGCAGCTCGAACACCCTGCTGACTGAAGCTTTCTTT,CASSSNTLLTEAFF
TRBV9,NA,NA,TRBJ2-3,TGTGCCAGCAGCGTAACTATCACAGATACGCAGTATTTT,CASSVTITDTQYF
TRBV10-3,few,NA,TRBJ2-1,TGTGCCATCAGTGTGGTGAGCGGCAATGAGCAGTTCTTC,CAISVVSGNEQFF
TRBV6-5,few,TRBD1,TRBJ2-7,TGTGCCAGCAGTTTCAGACAGGGGTGGTTCGAGCAGTACTTC,CASSFRQGWFEQYF
TRBV6-1,few,TRBD1,TRBJ1-1,TGTGCCAGCACCGACCTGGGACAGGGTGCTGAAGCTTTCTTT,CASTDLGQGAEAFF
TRBV20-1,NA,TRBD1,TRBJ2-3,TGCAGTGCTACAAACGGACAGGGCCCAGATACGCAGTATTTT,CSATNGQGPDTQYF
TRBV12-3/TRBV12-4,many,TRBD1,TRBJ1-3,TGTGCCAGCAGTTTTACCGGGACAGCCAAGGACACCATATATTTT,CASSFTGTAKDTIYF
TRBV12-3/TRBV12-4,few,NA,TRBJ2-1,TGTGCCAGCAGTTTATCGGGGTGGAATGAGCAGTTCTTC,CASSLSGWNEQFF
TRBV5-1,NA,TRBD1,TRBJ1-2,TGCGCCAGCAGCTTGACAACAGGGGGCACTAACTATGGCTACACCTTC,CASSLTTGGTNYGYTF
TRBV20-1,few,TRBD2,TRBJ2-1,TGCAGTGCTAGAGAGGCCAGCGGGGGCTACAATGAGCAGTTCTTC,CSAREASGGYNEQFF
TRBV5-1,NA,TRBD2,TRBJ2-3,TGCGCCAGCAGCTCAGGACTAGCGGGGTTCGTAGATACGCAGTATTTT,CASSSGLAGFVDTQYF
TRBV7-8,many,TRBD2,TRBJ2-1,TGTGCCAGCAGTAGCGGGAGGGACAATGAGCAGTTCTTC,CASSSGRDNEQFF
TRBV27,few,NA,TRBJ2-7,TGTGCCAGCAGTTTAAACTACCTCTTCGGGGAGCAGTACTTC,CASSLNYLFGEQYF
TRBV5-1,NA,TRBD2,TRBJ2-5,TGCGCCAGCAGCCCAACCCCGGGGGGTAAGGGGCAAGAGACCCAGTACTTC,CASSPTPGGKGQETQYF
TRBV7-2,NA,NA,TRBJ1-6,TGTGCCAGCAGCTCACAGGGTTTGGGTTCACCCCTCCACTTT,CASSSQGLGSPLHF
TRBV12-3/TRBV12-4,NA,NA,TRBJ2-1,TGTGCCAGTGCTCCAGGTCCCGGCAATCAGTTCTTC,CASAPGPGNQFF
TRBV7-9,few,TRBD1,TRBJ1-1,TGTGCCAGCAGCTTTCAGGGCAGGGGGCCGGACACTGAAGCTTTCTTT,CASSFQGRGPDTEAFF
TRBV7-6,few,TRBD1,TRBJ2-6,TGTGCCGCCTCCATGGACAGGGAAGGCTCTGGGGCCAACGTCCTGACTTTC,CAASMDREGSGANVLTF
TRBV6-6,NA,NA,TRBJ1-2,TGTGCTTCCAGCAATACGGGGGGCTACACCTTC,CASSNTGGYTF
TRBV3-1,NA,NA,TRBJ1-1,TGTGCCAGCAGCCAAGGCCCGGTCGGGTCTGAAGCTTTCTTT,CASSQGPVGSEAFF
TRBV24-1,NA,TRBD2,TRBJ2-1,TGTGCCACCAGTGATAGCGGGGGGCGGGTTGAGCAGTTCTTC,CATSDSGGRVEQFF
TRBV5-1,few,TRBD1,TRBJ1-1,TGCGCCAGCAGCTACCTGACAGGGCCGGGGACTGAAGCTTTCTTT,CASSYLTGPGTEAFF